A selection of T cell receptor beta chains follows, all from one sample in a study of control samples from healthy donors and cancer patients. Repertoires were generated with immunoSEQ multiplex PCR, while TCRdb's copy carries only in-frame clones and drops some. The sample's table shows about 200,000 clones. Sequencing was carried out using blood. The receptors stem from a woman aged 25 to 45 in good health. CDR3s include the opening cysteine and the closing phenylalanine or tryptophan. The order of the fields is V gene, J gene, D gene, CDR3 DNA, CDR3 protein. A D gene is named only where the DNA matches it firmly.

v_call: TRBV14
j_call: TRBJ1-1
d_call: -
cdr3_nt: TGTGCCAGCAGCCCAAACCGGGCTACCGCGGGGTTCGGGGCTTTCTTT
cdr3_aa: CASSPNRATAGFGAFF

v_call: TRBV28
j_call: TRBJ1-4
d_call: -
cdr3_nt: TGTGCCAGCAGTTTATACGGGCACCTGTTTTTT
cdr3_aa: CASSLYGHLFF

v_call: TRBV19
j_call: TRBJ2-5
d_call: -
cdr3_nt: TGTGCCAGTAGTATGAGAGGAGGTAGGCGGCAAGAGACCCAGTACTTC
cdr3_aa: CASSMRGGRRQETQYF

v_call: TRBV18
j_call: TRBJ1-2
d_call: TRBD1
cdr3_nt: TGTGCCAGCTCACAGGGGGCGGATGGTGGCTACACCTTC
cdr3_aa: CASSQGADGGYTF

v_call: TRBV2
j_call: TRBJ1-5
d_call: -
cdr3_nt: TGTGCCAGCGGCCCCCTCGGGACTCAGCATTTT
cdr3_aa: CASGPLGTQHF

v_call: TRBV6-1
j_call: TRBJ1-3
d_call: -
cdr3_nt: TGTGCCAGCAGTGAAGGGGCTGGTGGAAACACCATATATTTT
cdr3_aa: CASSEGAGGNTIYF

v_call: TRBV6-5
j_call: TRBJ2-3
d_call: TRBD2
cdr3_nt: TGTGCCAGCAGTTCCCCTAGCGGGGGGGCAGGAGATACGCAGTATTTT
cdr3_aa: CASSSPSGGAGDTQYF

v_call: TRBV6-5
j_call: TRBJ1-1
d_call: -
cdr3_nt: TGTGCCAGCAGTAAACATCGCACTGAAGCTTTCTTT
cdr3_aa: CASSKHRTEAFF

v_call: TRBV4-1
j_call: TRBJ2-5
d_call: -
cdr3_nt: TGCGCCAGCAGCCAAGTGTCGGGGGCGTACCAAGAGACCCAGTACTTC
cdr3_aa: CASSQVSGAYQETQYF

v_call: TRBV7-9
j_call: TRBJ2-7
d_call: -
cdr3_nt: TGTGCCAGCAGCCCCGATCCCCTCCGGGACCGACTCTACGAGCAGTACTTC
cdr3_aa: CASSPDPLRDRLYEQYF

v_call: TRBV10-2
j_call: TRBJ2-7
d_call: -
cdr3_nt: TGCGCCAGCAGTGAGGGGGCAGAGACCTACGAGCAGTACTTC
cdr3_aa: CASSEGAETYEQYF

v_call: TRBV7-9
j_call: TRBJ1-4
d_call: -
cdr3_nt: TGTGCCAGCAGCCCAACAGCTTCAACTAATGAAAAACTGTTTTTT
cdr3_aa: CASSPTASTNEKLFF

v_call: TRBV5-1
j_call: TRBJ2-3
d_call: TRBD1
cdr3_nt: TGCGCCAGCAGCTTCCGGGACAGGGGGAGTGGTACGCAGTATTTT
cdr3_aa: CASSFRDRGSGTQYF

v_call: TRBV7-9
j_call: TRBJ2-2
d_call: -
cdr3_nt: TGTGCCAGCCCGATGGAGCTGCCTGCGAACACCGGGGAGCTGTTTTTT
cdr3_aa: CASPMELPANTGELFF

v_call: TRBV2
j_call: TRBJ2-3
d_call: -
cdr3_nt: TGTGCCAGCAGTGACTCGGCCAGACTCCTCACAGATACGCAGTATTTT
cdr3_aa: CASSDSARLLTDTQYF

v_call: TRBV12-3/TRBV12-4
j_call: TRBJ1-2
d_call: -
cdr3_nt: TGTGCCAGCAGTTTAGCAAGAGGAGGCTACACCTTC
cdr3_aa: CASSLARGGYTF

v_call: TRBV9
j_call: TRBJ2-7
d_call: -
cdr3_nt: TGTGCCAGCAGCGTAGCTGGGTCTCCGGACGAGCAGTACTTC
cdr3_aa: CASSVAGSPDEQYF

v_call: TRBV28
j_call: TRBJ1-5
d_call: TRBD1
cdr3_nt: TGTGCCAGCAGTTTTAGGGACAGGGCATTGAAGCCCCAGCATTTT
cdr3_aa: CASSFRDRALKPQHF

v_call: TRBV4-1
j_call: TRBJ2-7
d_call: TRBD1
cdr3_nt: TGCGCCAGCAGCCCCGGCACCGGACAGGTGACCTACGAGCAGTACTTC
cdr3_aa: CASSPGTGQVTYEQYF

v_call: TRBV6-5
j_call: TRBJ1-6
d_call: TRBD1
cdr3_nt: TGTGCCAGCAGTTATTCCGGACAGGAATGGGAATCACCCCTCCACTTT
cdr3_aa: CASSYSGQEWESPLHF

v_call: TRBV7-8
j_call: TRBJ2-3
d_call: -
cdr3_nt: TGTGCCAGCAGCTTAGCGCTGGGAGGCACAGATACGCAGTATTTT
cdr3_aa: CASSLALGGTDTQYF

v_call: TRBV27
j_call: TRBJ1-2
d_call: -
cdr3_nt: TGTGCCAGCAGTAGGGGTTCGAGAAGAGGGGACTATGGCTACACCTTC
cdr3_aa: CASSRGSRRGDYGYTF

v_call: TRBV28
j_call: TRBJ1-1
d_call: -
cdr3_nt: TGTGCCAGCAGCAGGAGGTTTAACACTGAAGCTTTCTTT
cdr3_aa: CASSRRFNTEAFF

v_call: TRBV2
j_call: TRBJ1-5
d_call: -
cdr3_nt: TGTGCCAGCAGTGTTACCAGAAGCAATCAGCCCCAGCATTTT
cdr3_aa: CASSVTRSNQPQHF

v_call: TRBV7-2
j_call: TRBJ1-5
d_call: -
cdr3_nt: TGTGCCAGCAGCTTGCGAGGGGGGGGACTTCAGCCCCAGCATTTT
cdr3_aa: CASSLRGGGLQPQHF

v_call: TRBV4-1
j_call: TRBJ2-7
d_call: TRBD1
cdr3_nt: TGCGCCAGCAGCCAAGATTTCCGACAGGGGGCGGGCGAGCAGTACTTC
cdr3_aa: CASSQDFRQGAGEQYF

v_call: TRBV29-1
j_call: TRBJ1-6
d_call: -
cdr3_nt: TGCAGCGTCCAACAGGGTCGGGCACCCCTCCACTTT
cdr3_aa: CSVQQGRAPLHF

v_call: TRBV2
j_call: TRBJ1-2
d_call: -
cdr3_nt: TGTGCCAGCGGGGAAGGGGCTAACTATGGCTACACCTTC
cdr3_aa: CASGEGANYGYTF

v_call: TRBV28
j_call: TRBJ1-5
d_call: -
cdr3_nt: TGTGCCAGCAGTTTAAACGGCGGGAATCAGCCCCAGCATTTT
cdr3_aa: CASSLNGGNQPQHF

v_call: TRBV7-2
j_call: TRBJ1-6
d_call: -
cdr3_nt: TGTGCCAGCAGGCGTCGGGTTAACTATAATTCACCCCTCCACTTT
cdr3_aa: CASRRRVNYNSPLHF

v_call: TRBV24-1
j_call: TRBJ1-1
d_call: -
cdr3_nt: TGTGCCACCAGTTCAGGTGCAATGAACACTGAAGCTTTCTTT
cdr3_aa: CATSSGAMNTEAFF

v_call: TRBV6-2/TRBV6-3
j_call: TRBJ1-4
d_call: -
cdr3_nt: TGTGCCAGCAGTTTGGACCGTGCAACTAATGAAAAACTGTTTTTT
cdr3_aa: CASSLDRATNEKLFF

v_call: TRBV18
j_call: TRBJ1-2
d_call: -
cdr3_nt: TGTGCCAGCTCACCACCGGCAGAATATGGCTACACCTTC
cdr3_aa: CASSPPAEYGYTF

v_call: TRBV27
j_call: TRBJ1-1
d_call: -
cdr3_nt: TGTGCCAGCCTTAGGAAGGCAGTCCAAAACACTGAAGCTTTCTTT
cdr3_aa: CASLRKAVQNTEAFF

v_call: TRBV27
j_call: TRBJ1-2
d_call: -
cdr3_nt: TGTGCCAGCAGAGATGGTGGGGGTATCTATGGCTACACCTTC
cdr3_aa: CASRDGGGIYGYTF

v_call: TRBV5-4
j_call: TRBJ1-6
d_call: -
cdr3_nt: TGTGCCAGCAGCTCCCACAGAGGCAATTCACCCCTCCACTTT
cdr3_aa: CASSSHRGNSPLHF

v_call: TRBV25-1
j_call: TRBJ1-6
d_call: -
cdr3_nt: TGTGCCAGCAGTGTAGGGTATAATTCACCCCTCCACTTT
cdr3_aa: CASSVGYNSPLHF

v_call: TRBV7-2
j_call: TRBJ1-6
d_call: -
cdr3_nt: TGTGCCAGCAGCTTAGAGCAGTATTCACCCCTCCACTTT
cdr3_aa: CASSLEQYSPLHF

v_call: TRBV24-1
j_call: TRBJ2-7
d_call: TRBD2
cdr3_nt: TGTGCCACCAGATCGGGGACTAGCTCCCACGAGCAGTACTTC
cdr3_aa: CATRSGTSSHEQYF

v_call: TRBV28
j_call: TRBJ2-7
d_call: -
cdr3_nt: TGTGCCAGCAGCCCCCCTCCGTCTCCTTACGAGCAGTACTTC
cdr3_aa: CASSPPPSPYEQYF

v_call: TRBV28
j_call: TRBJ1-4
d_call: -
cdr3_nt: TGTGCCAGCAGTTTACGCAGGGTTTTGAACGAAAAACTGTTTTTT
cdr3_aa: CASSLRRVLNEKLFF

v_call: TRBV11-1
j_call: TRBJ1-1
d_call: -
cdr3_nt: TGTGCCAGCAGCTTAATGCAGTCATTGAACACTGAAGCTTTCTTT
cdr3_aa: CASSLMQSLNTEAFF